This TCR beta chain was captured by sequencing in a study of cytomegalovirus exposure and HLA in healthy donors. For the study at large: In terms of ancestry, the Caucasian-associated cluster contained about four fifths of the 398 genotyped donors. Whole-study findings and limits: It was likely that a cluster of highly shared sequence variants was a sequencing artifact. For most TCR sequences rarity was the rule, although some public TCRs occurred in many donors.

This clone was counted between two and nine times. What it binds is not known. The germline gives CDR1 MNHNS, CDR2 SASEGT. The CDR3 spans 13 residues. V lost 8 bases to trimming and J lost 9 bases; unmatched junction nucleotides: 9. Researchers ran the PCR with 60 Vbeta and 13 Jbeta primers. Sequenced by immunoSEQ multiplex PCR; TCRdb stores in-frame clones only, minus some. The sample includes a few hundred thousand clones, 82% of them seen just once. Sequenced material: PBMCs. The sequence derives from a woman in her 40s in good health and CMV-seronegative. The V call is TRBV6-1, the J call TRBJ1-5, with 8 bases aligning to TRBD1. CDR3 sequence reads: CASLGQGEGPQHF. The CDR3 DNA reads as TGTGCCAGCCTCGGACAGGGAGAGGGGCCCCAGCATTTT.